These T cell receptor beta chains were read from a single sample in a study of T cells in Graves' hyperthyroidism and ophthalmopathy. TCRdb reprocessed the multiplex PCR reads with MiXCR, giving one entry per CDR3 protein. The sample lists roughly 350,000 distinct CDR3 sequences, about 14% occurring once. Sequenced input: blood. The receptors originated from a woman aged 25 to 45 with Graves' hyperthyroidism. CDR3s include the opening cysteine and the closing phenylalanine or tryptophan. D genes are given only for firm matches. Clone size appears in some rows only: once, few, many, or a class for an expanded clone.

TRBJ1-6,.,.,TRBV7-2,TGTGCCAGCAGCTCGGGGCGGTTGGGGGTTGGATCACCCCTCCACTTT,CASSSGRLGVGSPLHF
TRBJ2-1,many,.,TRBV7-8,TGTGCCAGCAGCTCGACAGTGGTGAATGAGCAGTTCTTC,CASSSTVVNEQFF
TRBJ2-1,.,TRBD2,TRBV20-1,TGCAGTGCCGGATCGGGGACTAGCGGGACTGAGCAGTTCTTC,CSAGSGTSGTEQFF
TRBJ1-1,many,.,TRBV11-2,TGTGCCAGCAGCCGAGCGGCGACCTTCACTGAAGCTTTCTTT,CASSRAATFTEAFF
TRBJ2-7,once,TRBD2,TRBV30,TGTGCCTCCTCCTCGGGACTAGCGGGAGACGAGCAGTACTTC,CASSSGLAGDEQYF
TRBJ2-1,many,.,TRBV29-1,TGCAGCGTTCCCGGGGGCGGGGGCCGTGAGCAGTTCTTC,CSVPGGGGREQFF
TRBJ2-1,many,TRBD1,TRBV6-2/TRBV6-3,TGTGCCAGCAGTTACACCTTTGACAGGGTTTCATATGTTTACAATGAGCAGTTCTTC,CASSYTFDRVSYVYNEQFF
TRBJ2-7,many,.,TRBV3-1,TGTGCCAGCAGCCAAGCGGGCCTCTACGAGCAGTACTTC,CASSQAGLYEQYF
TRBJ2-3,many,.,TRBV29-1,TGCAGCGTCCACGGGAGTGCTAGCACAGATACGCAGTATTTT,CSVHGSASTDTQYF
TRBJ2-1,.,TRBD2,TRBV29-1,TGCAGCGTTGATAGCGGGAGTGGAAATGAGCAGTTCTTC,CSVDSGSGNEQFF
TRBJ1-2,many,TRBD1,TRBV6-1,TGTGCCAGCAGGATCCCGGGACAGGGGGCCGGTGGCTACACCTTC,CASRIPGQGAGGYTF
TRBJ2-7,many,.,TRBV7-8,TGTGCCAGCAGCTTAGGAGGGGGGGGCGGGCAGTACTTC,CASSLGGGGGQYF
TRBJ2-5,many,.,TRBV6-1,TGTGCCAGCAGACACGGACCTACCCAGTACTTC,CASRHGPTQYF
TRBJ2-4,many,.,TRBV27,TGTGCCAGCAGTTTATCGAAGGCCGGGTCAAACATTCAGTACTTC,CASSLSKAGSNIQYF
TRBJ2-3,once,TRBD2,TRBV20-1,TGCAGTGCCACTATTTTTTCCGGGCTAGCGGGACTCTTTTGCACAGATACGCAGTATTTT,CSATIFSGLAGLFCTDTQYF
TRBJ1-2,many,.,TRBV20-1,TGCAGTGCTAGAGACGCCCGAGGTGTGGGGGACGGCTACACCTTC,CSARDARGVGDGYTF
TRBJ2-3,many,.,TRBV28,TGTGCCAGCAGCCTAGGGGGGGTGGAAACGCAGTATTTT,CASSLGGVETQYF
TRBJ2-3,many,.,TRBV12-3/TRBV12-4,TGTGCCAGCAGTACAAGAGCGGTTACTAGCACAGATACGCAGTATTTT,CASSTRAVTSTDTQYF
TRBJ2-2,.,.,TRBV28,TGTGCCACACTCTCGGGACAGAACACCGGGGAGCTGTTTTTT,CATLSGQNTGELFF
TRBJ2-3,few,TRBD1,TRBV15,TGTGCCACCAGCTTACGACAGGGCGCGGCAGATACGCAGTATTTT,CATSLRQGAADTQYF
TRBJ2-6,.,.,TRBV28,TGTGCCAGCCTTGTCACCGGAGGGGCCAACGTCCTGACTTTC,CASLVTGGANVLTF
TRBJ2-2,.,.,TRBV3-2,TGTGCCAGCAGCCAAGATCCGGACATTTTGTTCAAGAACACCGGGGAGCTGTTTTTT,CASSQDPDILFKNTGELFF
TRBJ1-5,few,TRBD1,TRBV20-1,TGCAGTGCCGGGCGAAGGGCAGGGGGGGTGGAAAGCAATCAGCCCCAGCATTTT,CSAGRRAGGVESNQPQHF
TRBJ1-6,many,.,TRBV6-2/TRBV6-3,TGTGCCAGCTCTCAAGGCCAGGCGGTGGTCCTCCACTTT,CASSQGQAVVLHF
TRBJ2-7,many,.,TRBV27,TGTGCCAGCAGTTGGGAATTTGGGGCTTACGAGCAGTACTTC,CASSWEFGAYEQYF
TRBJ2-3,many,.,TRBV24-1,TGTGCCACCAGCAACAGGGGCACAGATACGCAGTATTTT,CATSNRGTDTQYF
TRBJ2-5,many,.,TRBV20-1,TGCAGTGCTAGAGATGATCAGAAAGAGACCCAGTACTTC,CSARDDQKETQYF
TRBJ1-1,many,.,TRBV6-5,TGTGCCAGCAGTTACTCGGACCCCGTGAACACTGAAGCTTTCTTT,CASSYSDPVNTEAFF
TRBJ2-7,many,.,TRBV10-3,TGTGCCATCAGTGAGGGGTTGGGTCCCTACGAGCAGTACTTC,CAISEGLGPYEQYF
TRBJ2-1,few,TRBD2,TRBV6-1,TGTGCCAGCAGCCCTACTAGCGGGAGCTCCTACAATGAGCAGTTCTTC,CASSPTSGSSYNEQFF
TRBJ2-3,few,.,TRBV20-1,TGCAGTGCTGTCGGGGCCCATAGCACAGATACGCAGTATTTT,CSAVGAHSTDTQYF
TRBJ1-3,few,.,TRBV20-1,TGCGCCCCCCTGGGAGGGAGGTCTGGAAACACCATATATTTT,CAPLGGRSGNTIYF
TRBJ2-7,few,TRBD1,TRBV7-8,TGTGCCAGCAGCTTGCCCCGGGACAGGGAGACAAGCTCCTACGAGCAGTACTTC,CASSLPRDRETSSYEQYF
TRBJ2-1,.,.,TRBV5-1,TGCGCCAGCAGCTTGGAAAGTAGGAGCTCCTACAATGAGCAGTTCTTC,CASSLESRSSYNEQFF
TRBJ2-7,many,TRBD2,TRBV28,TGTGCCAGCAGTGGACCGGGACTAGCGGGAGGGCCCTACGAGCAGTACTTC,CASSGPGLAGGPYEQYF
TRBJ2-5,few,TRBD1,TRBV5-6,TGTGCCAGCAGCCCGACAGGGCTAGAGACCCAGTACTTC,CASSPTGLETQYF